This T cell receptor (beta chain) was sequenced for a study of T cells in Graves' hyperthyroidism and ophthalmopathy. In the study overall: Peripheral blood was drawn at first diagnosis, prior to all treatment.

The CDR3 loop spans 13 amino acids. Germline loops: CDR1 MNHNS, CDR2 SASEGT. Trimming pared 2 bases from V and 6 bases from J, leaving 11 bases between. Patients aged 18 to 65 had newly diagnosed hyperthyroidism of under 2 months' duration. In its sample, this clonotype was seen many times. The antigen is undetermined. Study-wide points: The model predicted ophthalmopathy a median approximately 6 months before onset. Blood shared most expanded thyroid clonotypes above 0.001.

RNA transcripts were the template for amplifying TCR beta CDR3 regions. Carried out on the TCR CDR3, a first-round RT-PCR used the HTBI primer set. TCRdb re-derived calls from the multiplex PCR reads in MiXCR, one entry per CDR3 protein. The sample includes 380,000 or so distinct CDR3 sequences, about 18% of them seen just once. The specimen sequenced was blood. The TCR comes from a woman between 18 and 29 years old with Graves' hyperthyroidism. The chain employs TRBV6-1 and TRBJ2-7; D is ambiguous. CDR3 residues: CASSEIDRAEQYF. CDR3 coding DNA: TGTGCCAGCAGTGAAATCGATAGGGCCGAGCAGTACTTC.